This TCR beta chain was identified during a study of blood T cell repertoires in COVID-19. Study background: Acute and convalescent COVID-19 samples came from the United States, Italy and Spain. PBMCs, B-cell-depleted T cells, or T cells were the source of the cDNA or gDNA that made up the material.

As handled by the study authors: The authors estimated nucleated cell counts from reference gene primer amplification. Sequencing used immunoSEQ multiplex PCR; TCRdb keeps in-frame clones, though not all of them. That table furnishes V, J and clone size, whereas the DNA furnished D and trimming. The data contain 15,000 or so clones, approximately 92% of them seen just once; the ten biggest clones take up 6% to 9%. The sequenced sample consisted of peripheral blood. This TCR was sampled from a human donor with active COVID-19. The donor label of this sample is uncertain.

CDR3 sequence: CASSSTTQPSYEQYF. In nucleotides, the CDR3 is TGTGCCAGCAGCTCGACTACTCAGCCCTCCTACGAGCAGTACTTC. The V gene is TRBV11-2, the J gene TRBJ2-7; D possibly corresponds to TRBD2 (5 bases). The CDR3 is 15 amino acids. Trimming cost V 4 bases and J 0 bases, with 13 bases left between them. Germline loops: CDR1 SGHAT, CDR2 FQNNGV.